The 22 T cell receptor beta chains listed next were all sequenced from one sample in a study of CD8+ T cells in alopecia areata. Extracted from the samples, RNA was reverse transcribed into cDNA to serve as the sequencing template. The protocol was immunoSEQ multiplex PCR, while the TCRdb copy is restricted to in-frame clones and leaves out a portion. The sample contains around 270,000 clones, roughly 64% of which appear only once. Regarding treatment: oral pan-JAK inhibitor, 5-10 mg twice daily. The specimen comprised CD4+ T cells sorted from blood, sampled at week 24, from a patient treated with tofacitinib. The receptors stem from a human donor with alopecia areata.

The rearrangement uses TRBV11-2 and TRBJ2-3; D is uncertain. The CDR3 length is 12 residues. The V gene's germline CDR1 is SGHAT and CDR2 FQNNGV. The ends were cut back, 2 bases at V and 11 bases at J, with 11 bases in the middle. For the CDR3, the DNA is TGTGCCAGCAGCTTAAGGTCCCCCGAGCAGTATTTT. Protein sequence: CASSLRSPEQYF.

The rearrangement links TRBV6-6 to TRBJ2-3; the match to TRBD2 covers 9 bases. J lost 3 bases, V lost 2 bases, and 3 bases had no gene match. There are 15 residues in the CDR3. Germline CDR1 MNHNY, CDR2 SVGAGI (reference sequence). The CDR3 reads CASSYGAGGTDTQYF. The CDR3 DNA is TGTGCCAGCAGTTACGGGGCGGGGGGGACAGATACGCAGTATTTT.

V usage is TRBV30 and J usage is TRBJ2-1; no clear D. Trimming took 0 bases from V and 12 from J, leaving 9 bases between them. The CDR3 is 11 amino acids. Germline V gene data show CDR1 as GTSNPN and CDR2 as SVGIG (reference sequence). DNA for the CDR3: TGTGCCTGGAGTGTACGGAGTGGGCAGTTCTTC. The encoded protein is CAWSVRSGQFF. Based on the CDR3 plus reference TRBV30 and TRBJ2-1, the full variable domain is SQTIHQWPATLVQPVGSPLSLECTVEGTSNPNLYWYRQAAGRGLQLLFYSVGIGQISSEVPQNLSASRPQDRQFILSSKKLLLSDSGFYLCAWSVRSGQFFGPGTRLTVL.

The V call is TRBV29-1, the J call TRBJ1-6; D may be TRBD1 (6 bases). The V gene's germline CDR1 is SQVTM and CDR2 ANQGSEA. Between the trimmed V and J ends, which lost 6 bases and 10 bases, there was a span of 16 bases. CDR3 size: 13 residues. CDR3: CSVRDTASSPLHF. The CDR3 nucleotides read TGCAGCGTCCGGGACACGGCAAGCTCACCCCTCCACTTT.

The rearrangement joins TRBV29-1 to TRBJ1-1, with D uncertain. The germline V gene encodes CDR1 SQVTM and CDR2 ANQGSEA. The CDR3 has 13 residues. The germline V and J ends were trimmed by 4 bases and 3 bases, with 12 bases remaining between them. CDR3 in amino acids: CSVGVARDTEAFF. The CDR3 DNA reads as TGCAGCGTTGGAGTGGCCCGGGACACTGAAGCTTTCTTT.

The rearrangement joins TRBV27 to TRBJ2-7, with D unclear. The CDR3 sequence is 14 residues long. Per germline, CDR1 MNHEY and CDR2 SMNVEV (reference sequence). V gave up 2 bases and J gave up 9 bases, with 17 bases separating them. CDR3 DNA sequence: TGTGCCAGCAGTTTAACCGTCGCGCATTCTGGGCAGTACTTC. Its protein is CASSLTVAHSGQYF.

A single count supports this clone. The chain links TRBV27 to TRBJ1-6, with unresolved D. Germline V CDR1 and CDR2: MNHEY, SMNVEV (reference sequence). CDR3 length: 15 amino acids. V shed 8 bases and J shed 5 bases, with 16 bases lying between them. This chain's CDR3 is CASHRAGRNNSPLHF. The CDR3 coding sequence is TGTGCCAGCCACCGGGCCGGTCGGAATAATTCACCCCTCCACTTT.

The gene calls are TRBV29-1 and TRBJ1-2; TRBD1 aligns across 10 bases. The CDR3 runs 13 residues. Germline V gives CDR1 SQVTM, CDR2 ANQGSEA. V lost 6 bases, J lost 3 bases, and 4 bases stayed unmatched. Written as DNA, the CDR3 is TGCAGCGTGGGACAGGGGTTTGACTATGGCTACACCTTC. Protein product: CSVGQGFDYGYTF.

J is TRBJ2-5 and V is TRBV7-6; a weak D match, TRBD1 (6 bases). The J call is doubtful: the DNA matches TRBJ2-7 better. Germline V gene data show CDR1 as SGHVS and CDR2 as FNYEAQ. The CDR3 has 15 residues. The CDR3 DNA is TGTGCCAGCAGCTTAGAGGCAGGGGCCATTTACGAGCAGTACTTC. This codes for CASSLEAGAIYEQYF.

The CDR3 protein is CASTHSSYNSPLHF. CDR3 in DNA: TGTGCCAGCACTCACAGCTCCTATAATTCACCCCTCCACTTT. The chain uses TRBV25-1 and TRBJ1-6; D gene uncertain. In germline, CDR1 is MGHDK, CDR2 SYGVNS. V dropped 7 bases and J dropped 0 bases, with 7 bases sitting between them. This CDR3 region has 14 residues.

The chain recombines TRBV5-6 with TRBJ2-2; 9 bases are a match to TRBD1. The junction had 8 bases not matched to a gene; V was cut back by 4 bases and J by 4 bases. This CDR3 comprises 16 residues. Germline V gene sequence: CDR1 SGHDT, CDR2 YYEEEE. In DNA, the CDR3 is TGTGCCAGCAGCCCCGGGACAGGGAGGGTCACCGGGGAGCTGTTTTTT. Amino acids: CASSPGTGRVTGELFF.

This clone was recorded only once. The CDR3 region is CASSQGQGLSGANVLTF. The CDR3 region has the DNA TGTGCCAGCAGCCAGGGACAGGGCCTCTCTGGGGCCAACGTCCTGACTTTC. V and J are TRBV5-4 and TRBJ2-6; 9 bases agree with TRBD1. The CDR3 spans 17 residues. The V gene's germline CDR1 is SGHNT and CDR2 YYREEE (reference sequence). The trim removed 4 bases at V and 0 bases at J, leaving 5 bases unmatched.

This clone has a handful of counts. The chain combines TRBV4-1 with TRBJ2-1, with TRBD1 identical over 9 bases. V was pared by 1 base and J by 11 bases, with 12 bases of the junction left unmatched. The germline V gene has CDR1 MGHRA and CDR2 YSYEKL. CDR3 length: 16 residues. This chain's CDR3 is CASSQGWTGARGKQFF. DNA of the CDR3: TGCGCCAGCAGCCAAGGCTGGACAGGGGCGCGGGGGAAGCAGTTCTTC.

The chain is built from TRBV4-1 and TRBJ1-5; D ambiguous. The length of the CDR3 is 13 residues. The germline V gene encodes CDR1 MGHRA and CDR2 YSYEKL. Trimming cost V 3 bases and J 7 bases, with 10 bases left between them. CDR3 residues: CASSQAGGQPQHF. The DNA for the CDR3 is TGCGCCAGCAGCCAGGCAGGAGGGCAGCCCCAGCATTTT.

Here the CDR3 DNA reads TGTGCCAGCAGCCCAGTTGTCGGGGGGGCAACGGCCAAAAACATTCAGTACTTC. It translates to CASSPVVGGATAKNIQYF. This chain joins TRBV28 and TRBJ2-4; 8 bases agree with TRBD2. Germline V gene data show CDR1 as MDHEN and CDR2 as SYDVKM. J lost 1 base, V lost 6 bases, and 14 bases had no gene match. The CDR3 consists of 18 residues.

This clone was seen many times. The chain couples TRBV5-6 to TRBJ2-7, with 7 bases aligning to TRBD2. Germline CDR1 reads SGHDT; CDR2 reads YYEEEE. The CDR3 runs 16 residues. V was clipped by 2 bases and J by 5 bases; unmatched bases: 13. The DNA for the CDR3 is TGTGCCAGCAGCTTCCCCGGAAGGACTAGTTCCCACGAGCAGTACTTC. This sequence encodes CASSFPGRTSSHEQYF.

This clone was recorded only once. This chain joins TRBV19 and TRBJ1-6; no clear D. Germline CDR1 reads LNHDA; CDR2 reads SQIVND (reference sequence). The CDR3 totals 17 residues. Trimming cost V 6 bases and J 7 bases, with 22 bases left between them. The CDR3 is CASRDVGFNPINSPLHF. As DNA, the CDR3 is TGTGCCAGTAGGGACGTGGGATTTAACCCTATAAATTCACCCCTCCACTTT.

The chain carries TRBV7-9 and TRBJ2-7, with 7 bases fitting TRBD1. The CDR3 runs to 15 residues. V was clipped by 1 base and J by 5 bases; unmatched bases: 8. Germline V gene lookup returns CDR1 SEHNR and CDR2 FQNEAQ (reference sequence). The CDR3 coding sequence is TGTGCCAGCAGCTTAGTAGGCAGGGGGTCACACGAGCAGTACTTC. Its translation is CASSLVGRGSHEQYF.

The sample holds a few counts of this clone. This chain joins TRBV30 and TRBJ2-2; D not resolved. V lost 3 bases, J lost 4 bases, and 9 bases lay in between. The CDR3 totals 13 residues. Looked up from germline, CDR1 is GTSNPN and CDR2 is SVGIG (reference sequence). The CDR3 coding sequence is TGTGCCTGGAGCCCAGAGAGCACCGGGGAGCTGTTTTTT. Its translation: CAWSPESTGELFF.

This chain joins TRBV4-3 and TRBJ2-3; 12 bases agree with TRBD2. The germline CDR1 and CDR2 sequences are LGHNA and YSLEER. The CDR3 totals 14 residues. V lost 4 bases and J lost 5; bases outside the gene matches: 1. CDR3 loop: CASSPSGGGDTQYF. The CDR3 DNA is TGCGCCAGCAGCCCTAGCGGGGGGGGAGATACGCAGTATTTT.

The CDR3 coding sequence is TGTGCCAGCAGCCTAAAGACAGGGGGAGATTCACCCCTCCACTTT. This translates into CASSLKTGGDSPLHF. J is TRBJ1-6 and V is TRBV4-2; 9 bases align to TRBD1. J was trimmed by 8 bases and V by 4 bases; bases with no gene match: 6. Germline CDR1 and CDR2: LGHNA and YNFKEQ. The CDR3 totals 15 residues.

J is TRBJ1-5 and V is TRBV7-2, with TRBD1 identical over 8 bases. Germline loops: CDR1 SGHTA, CDR2 FQGNSA. The V and J ends lost 2 bases and 4 bases, in that order; junction bases with no gene match: 4. This CDR3 is 15 amino acids long. The CDR3 is CASSLLTGANQPQHF. For the CDR3, the DNA is TGTGCCAGCAGCTTATTGACAGGGGCAAATCAGCCCCAGCATTTT. Using reference TRBV7-2 and TRBJ1-5 for the parts outside the CDR3, the full variable domain is GAGVSQSPSNKVTEKGKDVELRCDPISGHTALYWYRQSLGQGLEFLIYFQGNSAPDKSGLPSDRFSAERTGGSVSTLTIQRTQQEDSAVYLCASSLLTGANQPQHFGDGTRLSIL.